The 14 T cell receptor beta chains given below trace back to one sample, sequenced in a study of PD-L1 blockade in urothelial cancer. Indicated time point: peripheral blood 6 weeks after treatment start. TCRdb keeps only in-frame clones here, not all; method: immunoSEQ multiplex PCR. Counted here are under 55,000 clones, more than 75% occurring once; the ten biggest clones make up about 13%. The sequenced sample was PBMCs, obtained around atezolizumab (anti-PD-L1) treatment. The receptors shown here come from a man in his 60s with urothelial cancer.

Many counts were recorded for this clone. The rearrangement joins TRBV5-8 to TRBJ2-7, with D possibly matching TRBD1 (5 bases). Germline V CDR1 and CDR2: SGHTS, YDEGEE. The V and J ends lost 5 bases and 6 bases respectively, with 15 bases between them. This CDR3 is 13 amino acids long. CDR3 residues: CASSPRQGSEQYF. CDR3 nucleotides: TGTGCCAGCAGTCCCCGCCAGGGTAGCGAGCAGTACTTC.

This chain uses TRBV27 with TRBJ2-7; 9 bases map to TRBD1. This CDR3 is built from 15 residues. Trimming removed 5 bases from V and 3 bases from J; junction bases left unmatched: 8. Germline CDR1 and CDR2: MNHEY and SMNVEV (reference sequence). CDR3 sequence (DNA): TGTGCCAGCAGTCCCTGGACAGGGGCTCTCTACGAGCAGTACTTC. It translates to CASSPWTGALYEQYF.

The CDR3 spells CASSPAGRSNEKLFF. The CDR3, as DNA: TGTGCCAGCAGCCCCGCAGGGCGAAGCAATGAAAAACTGTTTTTT. The chain combines TRBV27 with TRBJ1-4, with a weak D call TRBD1 (5 bases). Trimming removed 6 bases at V and 5 bases at J, with 16 bases between. The CDR3 consists of 15 residues. Germline V gives CDR1 MNHEY, CDR2 SMNVEV (reference sequence).

The J gene is TRBJ1-4, the V gene TRBV5-1; D is ambiguous. Germline loops: CDR1 SGHRS, CDR2 YFSETQ. This CDR3 is 14 amino acids long. The germline V and J ends were trimmed by 1 base and 1 base, with 5 bases remaining between them. The CDR3 sequence is CASSLSGTNEKLFF. The CDR3 DNA sequence: TGCGCCAGCAGCTTGAGCGGAACTAATGAAAAACTGTTTTTT.

This sequence joins TRBV28 and TRBJ2-7; TRBD2 matches 10 bases. The germline V gene encodes CDR1 MDHEN and CDR2 SYDVKM. The CDR3 spans 14 residues. Trimming removed 5 bases from V and 7 bases from J; junction bases left unmatched: 8. Here the CDR3 DNA reads TGTGCCAGCAGTCTCACTAGCGGGACCGGGGAGCAGTACTTC. Translated, it gives CASSLTSGTGEQYF.

The chain employs TRBV2 and TRBJ2-5; 9 nucleotides agree with TRBD1. J gave up 4 bases and V 6 bases, and 9 bases lay outside the gene matches. Germline V gives CDR1 SNHLY, CDR2 FYNNEI. This CDR3 comprises 15 residues. DNA of the CDR3: TGTGCCAGCAGGACACCGGGACAGGGACGAGAGACCCAGTACTTC. This gives the protein CASRTPGQGRETQYF.

The chain recombines TRBV19 with TRBJ2-7, with D possibly TRBD2 on 6 matching bases. Germline CDR1 LNHDA, CDR2 SQIVND (reference sequence). Trimming pared 4 bases from V and 1 base from J, leaving 8 bases between. The length of the CDR3 is 13 residues. The DNA for the CDR3 is TGTGCCAGTAGTAGGGGGGAATCCTACGAGCAGTACTTC. It codes for CASSRGESYEQYF.

This chain uses TRBV13 with TRBJ2-7; 9 nucleotides align to TRBD1. CDR1 and CDR2 from the germline V gene are PRHDT and FYEKMQ (reference sequence). V lost 4 bases to trimming and J lost 5 bases; unmatched junction nucleotides: 6. The CDR3 is 14 amino acids. This chain's CDR3 is CASSYPGQGDEQYF. CDR3 sequence (DNA): TGTGCCAGCAGCTACCCGGGACAGGGCGACGAGCAGTACTTC. The full variable domain, completed using reference TRBV13 and TRBJ2-7, is AAGVIQSPRHLIKEKRETATLKCYPIPRHDTVYWYQQGPGQDPQFLISFYEKMQSDKGSIPDRFSAQQFSDYHSELNMSSLELGDSALYFCASSYPGQGDEQYFGPGTRLTVT.

The V and J genes are TRBV6-4 and TRBJ2-1, with TRBD2 matching 7 bases. The CDR3 spans 15 residues. From germline, CDR1 is MRHNA and CDR2 SNTAGT. The junction had 11 bases not matched to a gene; V was cut back by 5 bases and J by 7 bases. CDR3 in DNA: TGTGCCAGCAGTTCCGAGGAGGGAGGGCCTAATGAGCAGTTCTTC. Amino acids: CASSSEEGGPNEQFF.

The chain carries TRBV12-5 and TRBJ2-3; maybe TRBD1 (5 bases). In germline, CDR1 is LGHNT, CDR2 FRNRAP. V was clipped by 5 bases and J by 0 bases, with 9 bases between them. The CDR3 length is 14 residues. As DNA, the CDR3 is TGTGCTAGTGGTCAGGGCCATAGCACAGATACGCAGTATTTT. Amino acids: CASGQGHSTDTQYF.

V is TRBV28 and J is TRBJ1-4; no firm D call. The CDR3 runs to 14 residues. The germline V gene has CDR1 MDHEN and CDR2 SYDVKM. Deletions cut 5 bases from V and 5 bases from J, with 12 bases between. This CDR3 reads CASSQAGPNEKLFF. CDR3 DNA sequence: TGTGCCAGCAGTCAAGCCGGTCCCAATGAAAAACTGTTTTTT.

The rearrangement links TRBV6-6 to TRBJ2-1; 11 nucleotides match TRBD2. With V trimmed by 6 bases and J by 6 bases, 10 bases remained unmatched. The germline CDR1 and CDR2 sequences are MNHNY and SVGAGI (reference sequence). The CDR3 has 16 amino acids. This CDR3 reads CASSPTSGIIGNEQFF. The CDR3 DNA reads as TGTGCCAGCAGCCCGACTAGCGGGATAATAGGCAATGAGCAGTTCTTC.

In this sample, this clone turned up once. This chain links TRBV11-2 with TRBJ1-4, with D possibly TRBD1 on 5 matching bases. The germline V gene encodes CDR1 SGHAT and CDR2 FQNNGV. The CDR3 is 17 amino acids. With 4 bases removed from V and 0 bases from J, the gap between germline ends came to 15 bases. The CDR3 protein is CASSYDSQAATNEKLFF. Written as DNA, the CDR3 is TGTGCCAGCAGCTATGACAGCCAAGCTGCAACTAATGAAAAACTGTTTTTT.

This chain connects TRBV15 to TRBJ1-2; a weak D match, TRBD1 (6 bases). This CDR3 spans 17 amino acids. V shed 0 bases and J shed 4 bases, with 18 bases lying between them. In germline, CDR1 is LNHNV, CDR2 YYDKDF (reference sequence). The CDR3 sequence is CATSREWTALNSYGYTF. The CDR3 nucleotides read TGTGCCACCAGCAGAGAATGGACAGCTCTTAATAGCTATGGCTACACCTTC.